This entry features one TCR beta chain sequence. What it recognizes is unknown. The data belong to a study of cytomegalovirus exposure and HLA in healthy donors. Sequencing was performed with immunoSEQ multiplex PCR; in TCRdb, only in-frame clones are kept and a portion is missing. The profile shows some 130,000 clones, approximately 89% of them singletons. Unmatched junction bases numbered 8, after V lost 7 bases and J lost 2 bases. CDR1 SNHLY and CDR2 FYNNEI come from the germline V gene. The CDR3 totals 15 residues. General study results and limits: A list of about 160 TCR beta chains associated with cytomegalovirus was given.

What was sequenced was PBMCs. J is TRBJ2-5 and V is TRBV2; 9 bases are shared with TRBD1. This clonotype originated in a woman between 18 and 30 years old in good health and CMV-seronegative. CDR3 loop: CASTLQGARQETQYF. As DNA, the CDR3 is TGTGCCAGCACCTTACAGGGGGCTCGGCAAGAGACCCAGTACTTC.